The 10 T cell receptor beta chains in this list originate from one sample, sequenced in a study of blood T cells in healthy people across ages. With a J-beta primer mix and a sample-barcoded 5' primer, a second PCR ran about 6 to 11 cycles. TCRdb independently ran MiXCR on the 5' RACE reads; one entry per CDR3 protein. Counted here are approximately 850,000 distinct CDR3 sequences, approximately 44% occurring once; the ten biggest clones make up roughly 19%. The sample consisted of blood. These receptor sequences come from a man in his sixties in good health.

This chain uses TRBV6-1 with TRBJ2-1; 7 bases are shared with TRBD2. The CDR3 is made up of 14 amino acids. CDR1 MNHNS and CDR2 SASEGT come from the germline V gene. V was pared by 6 bases and J by 8 bases, with 10 bases of the junction left unmatched. The CDR3 DNA sequence: TGTGCCAGCAGGAAGCGGACTAGATCAGATGAGCAGTTCTTC. Translation: CASRKRTRSDEQFF.

V usage is TRBV29-1 and J usage is TRBJ1-1; perhaps TRBD1 as D (5 bases). V was cut by 7 bases and J by 1 base, with 13 bases left in between. The length of the CDR3 is 13 residues. Germline V gene data show CDR1 as SQVTM and CDR2 as ANQGSEA. CDR3 nucleotide sequence: TGCAGCGCCGGGGGGTTCCAGAACACTGAAGCTTTCTTT. The encoded protein is CSAGGFQNTEAFF.

Ten or more counts support this clonotype. The chain couples TRBV7-2 to TRBJ2-7; the D is unclear. CDR1 is SGHTA and CDR2 is FQGNSA in the germline V gene. The CDR3 totals 12 residues. The V end lost 5 bases, the J end lost 7 bases, and 12 bases lay between the germline ends. This CDR3 reads CASSIMYQEQYF. In DNA form, the CDR3 reads TGTGCCAGCAGCATAATGTACCAGGAGCAGTACTTC. The variable domain in full, with the rest retrieved from reference TRBV7-2 and TRBJ2-7, is GAGVSQSPSNKVTEKGKDVELRCDPISGHTALYWYRQSLGQGLEFLIYFQGNSAPDKSGLPSDRFSAERTGGSVSTLTIQRTQQEDSAVYLCASSIMYQEQYFGPGTRLTVT.

The V call is TRBV7-2, the J call TRBJ2-1; the match to TRBD1 covers 10 bases. J lost 7 bases, V lost 5 bases, and 8 bases had no gene match. The germline gives CDR1 SGHTA, CDR2 FQGNSA. CDR3 length: 15 residues. The CDR3 DNA reads as TGTGCCAGCAGCCTCGGACAGGGGGGGATTAATGAGCAGTTCTTC. Encoded protein: CASSLGQGGINEQFF.

In this sample, this clonotype turned up a few times. The chain combines TRBV6-1 with TRBJ2-4, with D perhaps matching TRBD2 (5 bases). Judging by the DNA end, TRBJ2-7 fits better; the J call may be wrong. Germline-derived CDR1 and CDR2 are MNHNS and SASEGT. The CDR3 runs to 15 residues. The CDR3 DNA reads as TGTGCCAGCAGGGAAAGGAGAGGGTCCAACTACGAGCAGTACTTC. Amino acid sequence: CASRERRGSNYEQYF.

The CDR3 DNA reads as TGTGCCAGCAGCTCGCAACCCCCACGGAGCTCCTACAATGAGCAGTACTTC. Amino acid sequence: CASSSQPPRSSYNEQYF. V and J are TRBV7-2 and TRBJ2-1; no definite D call. Judging by the DNA end, TRBJ2-7 fits better; the J call may be wrong. The germline V gene encodes CDR1 SGHTA and CDR2 FQGNSA. The CDR3 extends over 17 amino acids.

The rearrangement uses TRBV7-2 and TRBJ2-1; TRBD1 agrees at 10 bases. V gave up 7 bases and J gave up 0 bases; unmatched junction bases: 9. The length of the CDR3 is 17 residues. CDR1 SGHTA and CDR2 FQGNSA come from the germline V gene. CDR3 sequence (DNA): TGTGCCAGCACCATGATAGACAGGGGGCCCTCCTACAATGAGCAGTTCTTC. Residues: CASTMIDRGPSYNEQFF.

The rearrangement uses TRBV20-1 and TRBJ2-7; D possibly corresponds to TRBD2 (6 bases). CDR3 size: 15 residues. Trimming pared 0 bases from V and 0 bases from J, leaving 12 bases between. Germline CDR1 DFQATT, CDR2 SNEGSKA (reference sequence). DNA of the CDR3: TGCAGTGCTAGAGACCCCGGGGGATACTCCTACGAGCAGTACTTC. This translates into CSARDPGGYSYEQYF.

The V gene is TRBV15, the J gene TRBJ2-1; 10 positions match TRBD2. This CDR3 spans 16 amino acids. CDR1 is LNHNV, CDR2 YYDKDF, per germline (reference sequence). V was pared by 5 bases and J by 7 bases, with 11 bases of the junction left unmatched. This CDR3 reads CATSHLRLAGVNEQFF. The CDR3 DNA follows: TGTGCCACCAGCCACCTTCGCCTAGCGGGGGTGAATGAGCAGTTCTTC.

This clonotype was seen more than once but under ten times. This chain uses TRBV12-3 or TRBV12-4 with TRBJ2-5; D might be TRBD2 (5 bases). CDR3 size: 13 residues. V shed 5 bases and J shed 3 bases, with 10 bases lying between them. CDR3: CASSPSGEETQYF. The CDR3 DNA reads as TGTGCCAGCAGTCCCTCCGGGGAAGAGACCCAGTACTTC.